The T cell receptor beta chain under discussion was sequenced for a study of beta chain features in type 1 diabetes. Study context: In age, gender and cell yields, patients were similar to healthy donors. Study-level points and caveats: There was a moderate but significant shortening of TCRB CDR3s in all four CD4+ subsets of Type 1 diabetes patients.

In its sample, this clone was seen many times. Its specificity is unknown. All of the isolated RNA was reverse transcribed, so expressed TCRB transcripts were sequenced. Clones were sequenced by immunoSEQ multiplex PCR, and TCRdb holds only the in-frame ones, with some missing. The data show 400,000 or so clones, with 9.6% seen just once and 0.55% to 0.75% held by the top ten. It was via CD45RO/CCR7/CD25/CD127/CD95/CD27 that CD4+ naive, central memory, regulatory and stem cell-like memory cells were sorted. Trimming removed 4 bases from V and 3 bases from J, with 14 bases in between. The CDR3 runs to 14 residues. Per the germline V gene, CDR1 is GTSNPN and CDR2 is SVGIG (reference sequence).

The chain joins TRBV30 to TRBJ2-3, with D tentatively TRBD1 or TRBD2 (5 bases each). The origin of this receptor is a young man with type 1 diabetes. The sample consisted of central memory CD4+ T cells from blood. CDR3 in amino acids: CAWTRGDSTDTQYF. In DNA form, the CDR3 reads TGTGCCTGGACCCGGGGCGACTCGACAGATACGCAGTATTTT.